This T cell receptor (beta chain) was sequenced in a study of cytomegalovirus exposure and HLA in healthy donors. The PCR employed 60 Vbeta primers together with 13 Jbeta primers. Here immunoSEQ multiplex PCR was the method, and the copy in TCRdb shows in-frame clones only, minus some. The table records 100,000 to 150,000 clones, around 73% of them present only once. To note about this clone: No antigen is known for it.

CDR1 and CDR2 (germline): MNHEY, SMNVEV (reference sequence). This CDR3 is 20 amino acids long. With V trimmed by 6 bases and J by 4 bases, 16 bases remained unmatched. Overall study results and limits: In a later analysis, several top co-occurrence clusters appeared linked to parvovirus B19, influenza, CMV and Epstein-Barr virus. Generally TCR sequences proved uncommon, though certain public TCRs appeared in numerous donors. Cytomegalovirus association was listed for 164 TCR beta chains. Apparent HLA restriction characterized most CMV-associated TCR beta chains in a later analysis.

The sequence was collected from a female donor in good health and CMV-seronegative. The source material was PBMCs. The genes are TRBV27 and TRBJ2-2; the match to TRBD2 covers 14 bases. CDR3: CASSFLGTSGSPSPTGELFF. Here the CDR3 DNA reads TGTGCCAGCAGCTTCTTGGGGACTAGCGGGAGCCCCTCCCCCACCGGGGAGCTGTTTTTT.